This TCR beta chain came from a study of T cells in Graves' hyperthyroidism and ophthalmopathy (dated by TCRdb to the late 2010s). Regarding the study in general: Peripheral blood was collected at initial diagnosis, before any treatment. TCR V-J signatures able to tell the groups apart were searched for in a discovery cohort of some 97 patients, of whom 43 had Graves' ophthalmopathy and 55 to 60 had stable Graves' hyperthyroidism. Prospective prediction of ophthalmopathy was tested in an independent validation cohort consisting of fewer than 20 hyperthyroidism patients and approximately 16 patients who later progressed to ophthalmopathy. The 100 or so discovery patients were randomly divided into training and test sets at a 7:3 ratio. Once sampling was done, hyperthyroidism patients were given methimazole at a starting dose of 30 mg daily, whereas ophthalmopathy patients were given high-dose intravenous methylprednisolone. In about six Graves' hyperthyroidism patients, the study also compared T-cell repertoires from thyroid tissue with T-cell repertoires from blood. The paper reports TCR Vbeta CDR3 sequencing of some 140 peripheral blood samples: around 45 ophthalmopathy, around 80 hyperthyroidism and around 17 progressor patients. The full study reports these points: A model built on a 13 V-J signature distinguished ophthalmopathy from stable hyperthyroidism, reaching roughly 88% sensitivity and 81.08% specificity in cross-validation and 80%/75% in testing. Sample size was not statistically predetermined, and investigators were not blinded to group allocation. In validation, the model predicted progression to ophthalmopathy a median of roughly 6.2 months before onset, with 70% to 71% sensitivity and more than 72% specificity. Most expanded thyroid clonotypes (frequency above 0.001) were also found in blood, which suggests that blood repertoires may mirror thyroid immune responses.

This clonotype came up once. Its antigen remains undetermined. Base qualities are missing; no much larger clone stands one base away. One read alone is a weak basis. Graves' hyperthyroidism was defined as stable when no progression to ophthalmopathy occurred over 18 months of follow-up. The hyperthyroidism patients were between 18 and 65 years old and newly diagnosed, with a disease duration of less than 2 months. The study excluded patients with uncontrolled infections, other autoimmune diseases, pregnancy or lactation. Diagnoses were based on clinical symptoms, serum thyroxine and TRAb, thyroid ultrasound and orbital computed tomography. PBMCs were isolated from 10 ml of fresh peripheral blood by Ficoll-Paque density gradient centrifugation. Total RNA was extracted with Trizol reagent, and quality was checked on an Agilent 2100 Bioanalyzer. Amplification of TCR beta CDR3 regions was carried out from RNA transcripts. The first round of RT-PCR for the TCR CDR3 was performed with the HTBI primer set and the Qiagen OneStep RT-PCR kit. Libraries were constructed in a second round of multiplex PCR, after which size selection and purification were performed. Sequencing of the libraries was done on an Illumina HiSeq2000 using paired-end 100 bp reads. In the original analysis: SOAPnuke was used to process the raw data, removing reads that contained adapters or uncalled bases, had a mean Phred below 15, or lacked an exact match to the constant primer or identifier. COPE v1.2.5 was used to merge the high-quality paired reads, and each unique nucleotide sequence was defined as a clonotype. Clonotypes were aligned to IMGT TRBV, TRBD and TRBJ reference segments using MiTCR v1.1. The analysis included only V-J combinations with a frequency above 0.0001, which together covered over 98% of the repertoires. A TCS score was defined as the ratio of F50 (clonal expansion) to E x V (chaos), with BLOSUM62-based TCRdist applied between CDR3 peptides within each V-J. Welch's t-statistics and random forest reduced roughly 540 V-J features to under 15, which were used in a naive Bayes classifier (R e1071). The public sequencing data were trimmed at Q25 with fastp and processed into clonotypes with MiXCR by TCRdb, which kept only in-frame beta chains. Entries are consolidated by CDR3 protein sequence, retaining the most common genes and DNA. The V and J calls were not made by the authors but by TCRdb's processing. The sample table lists about 520,000 distinct CDR3 sequences, less than 25% of them with a count of one. The ten largest clones add up to approximately 26% of the sample.

From a lookup of the germline V gene (reference sequence), CDR1 and CDR2 are MNHEY and SMNVEV. V sheds 3 bases and J sheds 3 bases, leaving 21 bases between their ends. Its CDR3 holds 17 amino acids, cysteine through phenylalanine. Solely the CDR3 DNA is kept, with 51 bases framed from the first base. The V and J segments used are TRBV27 and TRBJ2-7; 6 matching bases give a weak D call of TRBD1. Material: blood. The receptor was derived from a man younger than 35 with Graves' hyperthyroidism. At the DNA level, the sequence is TGTGCCAGCAGTTTCTCCACCCCGGGACAAGGACACTACGAGCAGTACTTC. The encoded protein is CASSFSTPGQGHYEQYF.